Each of the 23 T cell receptor beta chains below was sequenced from the same sample in a study of T cells in localized non-small cell lung cancer. Generated by immunoSEQ multiplex PCR, the TCRdb table keeps only in-frame clones and is missing some. The sample includes around 53,000 clones, 80% seen only once; the top ten take about 4%. Sequencing was performed on PBMCs, taken before any cancer treatment. All receptors come from a woman between 40 and 69 years old with stage II lung adenocarcinoma.

This clone has only one observation. The chain is built from TRBV5-6 and TRBJ1-4; D possibly corresponds to TRBD1 (5 bases). Germline CDR1 reads SGHDT; CDR2 reads YYEEEE. The CDR3 spans 15 residues. Trimming removed 5 bases at V and 0 bases at J, with 11 bases between. The CDR3, as DNA: TGTGCCAGCAGTTTCCTAGGGGCAACTAATGAAAAACTGTTTTTT. The encoded protein is CASSFLGATNEKLFF.

V usage is TRBV11-2 and J usage is TRBJ2-1, with no clear D. Per the germline V gene, CDR1 is SGHAT and CDR2 is FQNNGV. Trimming pared 4 bases from V and 6 bases from J, leaving 13 bases between. The CDR3 length is 14 residues. The CDR3 region is CASSSTLELNEQFF. The CDR3 DNA reads TGTGCCAGCAGCTCCACGTTAGAGCTCAATGAGCAGTTCTTC.

The chain couples TRBV15 to TRBJ1-2, with D hard to call. Looked up from germline, CDR1 is LNHNV and CDR2 is YYDKDF (reference sequence). Trimming cost V 0 bases and J 2 bases, with 13 bases left between them. This CDR3 is built from 16 residues. CDR3 sequence: CATSRDVGRLNYGYTF. The CDR3 DNA sequence: TGTGCCACCAGCAGAGATGTAGGCCGCCTGAACTATGGCTACACCTTC.

V is TRBV6-6 and J is TRBJ1-5; D unclear. V lost 7 bases and J lost 5, with 18 bases in between. From germline, CDR1 is MNHNY and CDR2 SVGAGI (reference sequence). This CDR3 comprises 15 residues. In DNA, the CDR3 is TGTGCCAGCATCGACGGTCCTATGAGGGATCAGCCCCAGCATTTT. Translating gives CASIDGPMRDQPQHF.

The genes are TRBV7-3 and TRBJ1-1; D is uncertain. V was shortened by 4 bases and J by 7 bases, with 10 bases between the two germline ends. In germline, CDR1 is SGHTA, CDR2 FQGTGA. This CDR3 contains 12 residues. The CDR3 coding sequence is TGTGCCAGCAGCTCAGAGGACCGTGAAGCTTTCTTT. Translation: CASSSEDREAFF. Complete variable domain (other parts from reference TRBV7-3 and TRBJ1-1): GAGVSQTPSNKVTEKGKYVELRCDPISGHTALYWYRQSLGQGPEFLIYFQGTGAADDSGLPNDRFFAVRPEGSVSTLKIQRTERGDSAVYLCASSSEDREAFFGQGTRLTVV.

V is TRBV6-1 and J is TRBJ1-2, with TRBD1 matching over 10 bases. CDR1 MNHNS and CDR2 SASEGT come from the germline V gene. V gave up 2 bases and J gave up 4 bases; unmatched junction bases: 7. This CDR3 is built from 16 residues. CDR3 DNA sequence: TGTGCCAGCAGTGAATTCGGGACAGGGGATAGCTATGGCTACACCTTC. This codes for CASSEFGTGDSYGYTF.

The rearrangement joins TRBV28 to TRBJ1-2; D is undetermined. The germline gives CDR1 MDHEN, CDR2 SYDVKM. Trimming took 2 bases from V and 5 from J, leaving 6 bases between them. The CDR3 has 12 residues. This CDR3 reads CASSLSGYGYTF. CDR3 sequence (DNA): TGTGCCAGCAGTTTAAGCGGATATGGCTACACCTTC.

This sequence joins TRBV6-1 and TRBJ1-1; unclear D gene. The CDR3 runs to 12 residues. V was pared by 8 bases and J by 1 base, with 8 bases between. In germline, CDR1 is MNHNS, CDR2 SASEGT. CDR3 sequence (DNA): TGTGCCAGCGGATACCGGAACACTGAAGCTTTCTTT. Encoded protein: CASGYRNTEAFF.

J is TRBJ2-7 and V is TRBV28; TRBD1 aligns across 7 bases. The CDR3 has 15 residues. V lost 1 base to trimming and J lost 2 bases; unmatched junction nucleotides: 5. Germline CDR1 is MDHEN and CDR2 is SYDVKM. In DNA form, the CDR3 reads TGTGCCAGCAGTTTATCTGGGACAGAGACCTACGAGCAGTACTTC. This codes for CASSLSGTETYEQYF.

The chain uses TRBV11-3 and TRBJ2-3; 14 bases are shared with TRBD2. J lost 6 bases, V lost 1 base, and 0 bases had no gene match. The CDR3 sequence is 15 residues long. Germline CDR1 SGHNT, CDR2 YENEEA. CDR3 residues: CASSLGTSGGDTQYF. In nucleotides, the CDR3 is TGTGCCAGCAGCTTAGGGACTAGCGGGGGGGATACGCAGTATTTT.

The chain joins TRBV7-9 to TRBJ2-6; D not certain. Germline V gene data show CDR1 as SEHNR and CDR2 as FQNEAQ (reference sequence). The CDR3 has 16 residues. Trimming shortened V by 0 bases and J by 0 bases, and 6 bases separated the two germline ends. CDR3 in DNA: TGTGCCAGCAGCTTAGCTAAGGCCTCTGGGGCCAACGTCCTGACTTTC. Protein: CASSLAKASGANVLTF.

This clone was seen once. The chain combines TRBV2 with TRBJ2-3, with 7 bases fitting TRBD1. J lost 0 bases, V lost 3 bases, and 3 bases had no gene match. The CDR3 is made up of 15 amino acids. From germline, CDR1 is SNHLY and CDR2 FYNNEI. CDR3 DNA: TGTGCCAGCAGTGACACAGGGGCCAGCACAGATACGCAGTATTTT. Translation gives CASSDTGASTDTQYF. The full variable domain, its missing parts supplied by reference TRBV2 and TRBJ2-3, is EPEVTQTPSHQVTQMGQEVILRCVPISNHLYFYWYRQILGQKVEFLVSFYNNEISEKSEIFDDQFSVERPDGSNFTLKIRSTKLEDSAMYFCASSDTGASTDTQYFGPGTRLTVL.

V and J are TRBV27 and TRBJ2-7; 10 bases are a match to TRBD1. The germline CDR1 and CDR2 sequences are MNHEY and SMNVEV (reference sequence). J gave up 5 bases and V 4 bases, and 8 bases lay outside the gene matches. There are 15 residues in the CDR3. CDR3: CASSSLGQGINEQYF. CDR3 sequence (DNA): TGTGCCAGCAGTTCCTTGGGACAGGGGATCAACGAGCAGTACTTC.

This chain connects TRBV4-2 to TRBJ2-5; 9 bases map to TRBD2. Looked up from germline, CDR1 is LGHNA and CDR2 is YNFKEQ. The V gene end was trimmed by 4 bases and the J gene end by 2 bases; junction bases not matched to a gene: 5. This CDR3 region has 15 residues. The CDR3 is CASSLLAGRQETQYF. Written as DNA, the CDR3 is TGTGCCAGCAGCCTACTAGCGGGTCGACAAGAGACCCAGTACTTC.

The chain joins TRBV30 to TRBJ2-7; 7 bases are shared with TRBD1. V lost 2 bases and J lost 1; bases outside the gene matches: 5. CDR3 length: 14 residues. Germline V gene lookup returns CDR1 GTSNPN and CDR2 SVGIG (reference sequence). CDR3 amino acids: CAWSQETGSYEQYF. DNA of the CDR3: TGTGCCTGGAGTCAGGAGACAGGGTCCTACGAGCAGTACTTC.

In its sample, this clone was seen a few times. The chain combines TRBV7-6 with TRBJ1-2; no clear D. Germline V gene lookup returns CDR1 SGHVS and CDR2 FNYEAQ. The CDR3 is 12 amino acids. Trimming stripped 5 bases from V and 10 bases from J, with 14 bases between. The CDR3 protein is CASSPTRANYTF. For the CDR3, the DNA is TGTGCCAGCAGCCCGACACGGGCTAACTACACCTTC.

The chain couples TRBV6-6 to TRBJ1-1, with D possibly matching TRBD1 (5 bases). V lost 6 bases and J 1 base, leaving 18 bases between the germline ends. This CDR3 region has 16 residues. The germline V gene has CDR1 MNHNY and CDR2 SVGAGI (reference sequence). The CDR3 coding sequence is TGTGCCAGCAGGATATCTCCAGGGTCCCAGAACACTGAAGCTTTCTTT. Translated: CASRISPGSQNTEAFF.

The DNA of the CDR3 is TGTGCCAGCGGAAAGACACAGGGTAGCGAAAAACTGTTTTTT. As protein: CASGKTQGSEKLFF. The chain joins TRBV25-1 to TRBJ1-4; tentatively, D is TRBD1 (6 bases). Germline V gene sequence: CDR1 MGHDK, CDR2 SYGVNS. The V and J ends lost 8 bases and 8 bases respectively, with 18 bases between them. The length of the CDR3 is 14 residues.

The chain recombines TRBV6-5 with TRBJ2-1; D tentatively fits TRBD1 or TRBD2 (5 bases each). From germline, CDR1 is MNHEY and CDR2 SVGAGI. The CDR3 consists of 14 residues. V dropped 4 bases and J dropped 8 bases, with 15 bases sitting between them. The CDR3 protein is CASSSGTGVDEQFF. CDR3 sequence (DNA): TGTGCCAGCAGTTCCGGGACCGGGGTTGATGAGCAGTTCTTC.

This rearrangement joins TRBV9 to TRBJ2-5; 11 bases are a match to TRBD2. Germline loops: CDR1 SGDLS, CDR2 YYNGEE. Germline trimming cut 0 bases from V and 2 bases from J; bases unmatched to any gene: 3. This CDR3 is 16 amino acids long. DNA of the CDR3: TGTGCCAGCAGCGTAGCCCCTAGCGGGGGGCAAGAGACCCAGTACTTC. This gives the protein CASSVAPSGGQETQYF. Full variable domain (missing parts from reference TRBV9 and TRBJ2-5): DSGVTQTPKHLITATGQRVTLRCSPRSGDLSVYWYQQSLDQGLQFLIQYYNGEERAKGNILERFSAQQFPDLHSELNLSSLELGDSALYFCASSVAPSGGQETQYFGPGTRLLVL.

The rearrangement links TRBV4-3 to TRBJ2-4; D is undetermined. V lost 5 bases and J 0 bases, leaving 8 bases between the germline ends. Germline V gene sequence: CDR1 LGHNA, CDR2 YSLEER. The CDR3 contains 14 residues. Here the CDR3 DNA reads TGCGCCAGCAGCGACGACTTAGCCAAAAACATTCAGTACTTC. This gives the protein CASSDDLAKNIQYF.

The chain links TRBV28 to TRBJ1-5; TRBD1 aligns across 10 bases. Looked up from germline, CDR1 is MDHEN and CDR2 is SYDVKM. The V segment lost 3 bases and the J segment 6 bases; nucleotides outside the gene matches: 5. The CDR3 is 15 residues long. CDR3 sequence: CASSFPGTGVQPQHF. The CDR3 DNA reads as TGTGCCAGCAGTTTCCCCGGGACAGGGGTTCAGCCCCAGCATTTT.

This chain connects TRBV5-5 to TRBJ1-6; D remains unclear. Germline values: CDR1 SGHKS, CDR2 YYEKEE (reference sequence). V lost 2 bases and J 7 bases, leaving 10 bases between the germline ends. This CDR3 is 14 amino acids long. The CDR3 here is CASSFFDFNSPLHF. Written as DNA, the CDR3 is TGTGCCAGCAGCTTCTTTGACTTCAATTCACCCCTCCACTTT.